This T cell receptor (beta chain) appears in the sequencing data of a study of response to subunit inactivated influenza vaccine. One entry per CDR3 protein, called by TCRdb with MiXCR from the RT-PCR reads. The repertoire holds about 160,000 distinct CDR3 sequences, approximately 11% seen once, with around 11% in the top ten. Study-wide points: It was the authors' suggestion that each seasonal influenza vaccination recruits few new T cells.

Worth noting for this clonotype: The antigen remains undetermined.

Deletions cut 0 bases from V and 4 bases from J, with 13 bases between. Germline V gives CDR1 SGDLS, CDR2 YYNGEE. This CDR3 is 15 amino acids long. This sequence was found in a man in his forties or fifties who received an inactivated influenza vaccine. Sequences were derived from non-naive T cells sorted from PBMCs, sampled 45 days after vaccination. This sequence joins TRBV9 and TRBJ2-5, with D maybe TRBD2 (5 bases). DNA of the CDR3: TGTGCCAGCAGCGTAGATCGAGGGTTGGGAGAGACCCAGTACTTC. Protein sequence: CASSVDRGLGETQYF.